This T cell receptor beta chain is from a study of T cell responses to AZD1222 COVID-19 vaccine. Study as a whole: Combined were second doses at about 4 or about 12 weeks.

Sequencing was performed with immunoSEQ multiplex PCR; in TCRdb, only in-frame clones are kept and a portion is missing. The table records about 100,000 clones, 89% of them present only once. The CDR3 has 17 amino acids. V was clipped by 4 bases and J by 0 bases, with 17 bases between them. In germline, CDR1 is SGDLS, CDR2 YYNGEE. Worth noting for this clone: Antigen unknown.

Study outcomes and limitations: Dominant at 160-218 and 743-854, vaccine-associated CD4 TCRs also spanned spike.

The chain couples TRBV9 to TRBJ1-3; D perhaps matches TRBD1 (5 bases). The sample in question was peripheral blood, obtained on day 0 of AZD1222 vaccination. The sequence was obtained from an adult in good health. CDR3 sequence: CASSPNTGPSSGNTIYF. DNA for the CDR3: TGTGCCAGCAGCCCAAATACAGGTCCAAGCTCTGGAAACACCATATATTTT.